This T cell receptor (beta chain) was sequenced during a study of blood T cell repertoires in COVID-19 (TCRdb year 2020). As for the study more broadly: Samples from collaborators originated in the United States, Italy and Spain and spanned both the acute and convalescent phases of COVID-19. Where available, HLA class I and class II types were obtained from metadata supplied by the sample provider rather than from assay-based typing. The samples were drawn from the first 160 participants of the ongoing ImmuneRACE study and from over 950 subjects provided by 6 global collaborators. The repertoires were released in a freely available public database meant as a resource for research on the immune response to SARS-CoV-2. The prospective study material was composed of cDNA or gDNA derived from T cells, B-cell-depleted T cells, or PBMCs. The dataset comprised deeply sampled blood TCRbeta repertoires from subjects exposed to, actively infected with, or recovered from COVID-19. A de-identified subject ID, COVID-19 status, age in years and sex were almost always included in the sample metadata. The investigation overall reported the following: Clinical and demographic metadata were provided uncurated, with the amount varying by source and participant.

The CDR3 spans 15 residues, from the cysteine through the phenylalanine. Only the CDR3 DNA stays, 45 bases, in frame from base 1. V is trimmed back by 3 bases and J by 10 bases, and the junction contains 9 bases that no gene match accounts for. Reading the germline V gene (reference sequence) gives CDR1 LNHDA and CDR2 SQIVND. This clone was found a few times. No cognate antigen has been identified for it. No much larger clonotype is one base removed from it; base qualities were not supplied. Participants in the prospective study were enrolled through a virtual design, were aged about 18 to 100 years, and lived in roughly 25 United States geographic areas. In the prospective study, participants were assigned to cohorts based on the clinical history participants reported in a screening survey and a study questionnaire. Each participant in the prospective study had whole blood, serum and a nasopharyngeal or oropharyngeal swab collected by mobile phlebotomists. Additional blood draws and questionnaires over an approximately two-month period could optionally be provided by prospective study participants. Blood samples from the prospective study were shipped frozen or at room temperature prior to DNA extraction.

The immunoSEQ Assay, a bias-controlled multiplex PCR, was used to amplify TCRbeta CDR3 regions from genomic DNA. Regarding the original processing steps: Within the assay, amplification of reference gene primers was used to estimate how many nucleated cells each sample contained. To quantify the absolute abundance of each unique TCRbeta CDR3 rearrangement, sequence reads were collapsed and filtered. For each sample, productive Simpson clonality was calculated as the square root of Simpson's diversity index across productive rearrangements. The source is immuneACCESS, and TCRdb retained only in-frame sequences with V and J called. Part of the clones is not carried over; for the studies checked, unresolved V genes explain less than half of this, and the remainder is unexplained. V, J and clone size are those of that table, while D and trimming were read from the DNA. This sample has 200,000 to 250,000 clones in its table, and about nine tenths of those were observed once. Over 3% of the sample is held by the ten biggest clonotypes.

The sample consisted of PBMCs or T cells enriched from blood (not recorded which). Rearrangement joined TRBV19 to TRBJ2-1, with 10 middle bases fitting TRBD2. The origin of this receptor is a middle-aged woman with acute COVID-19. In nucleotides, the sequence is TGTGCCAGTAGTATTACTCTGGGACTAGCGCAGGAGCAGTTCTTC. It codes for CASSITLGLAQEQFF.